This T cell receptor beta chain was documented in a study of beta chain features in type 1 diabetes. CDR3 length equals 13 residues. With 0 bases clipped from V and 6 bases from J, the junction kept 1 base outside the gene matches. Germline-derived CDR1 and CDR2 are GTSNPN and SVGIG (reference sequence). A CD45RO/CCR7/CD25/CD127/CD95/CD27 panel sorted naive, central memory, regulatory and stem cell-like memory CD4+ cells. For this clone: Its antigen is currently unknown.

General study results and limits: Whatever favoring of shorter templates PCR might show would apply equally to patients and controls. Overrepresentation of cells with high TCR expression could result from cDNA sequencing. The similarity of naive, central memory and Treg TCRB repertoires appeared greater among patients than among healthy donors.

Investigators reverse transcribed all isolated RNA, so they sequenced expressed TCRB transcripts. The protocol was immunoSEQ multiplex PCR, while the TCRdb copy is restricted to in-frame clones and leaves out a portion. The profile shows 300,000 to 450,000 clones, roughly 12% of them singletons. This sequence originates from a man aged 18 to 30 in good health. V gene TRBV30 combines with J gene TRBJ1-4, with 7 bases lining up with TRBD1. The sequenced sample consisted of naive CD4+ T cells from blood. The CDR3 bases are TGTGCCTGGAGTGTAGGGACAGATGAAAAACTGTTTTTT. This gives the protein CAWSVGTDEKLFF. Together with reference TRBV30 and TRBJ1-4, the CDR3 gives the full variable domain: SQTIHQWPATLVQPVGSPLSLECTVEGTSNPNLYWYRQAAGRGLQLLFYSVGIGQISSEVPQNLSASRPQDRQFILSSKKLLLSDSGFYLCAWSVGTDEKLFFGSGTQLSVL.